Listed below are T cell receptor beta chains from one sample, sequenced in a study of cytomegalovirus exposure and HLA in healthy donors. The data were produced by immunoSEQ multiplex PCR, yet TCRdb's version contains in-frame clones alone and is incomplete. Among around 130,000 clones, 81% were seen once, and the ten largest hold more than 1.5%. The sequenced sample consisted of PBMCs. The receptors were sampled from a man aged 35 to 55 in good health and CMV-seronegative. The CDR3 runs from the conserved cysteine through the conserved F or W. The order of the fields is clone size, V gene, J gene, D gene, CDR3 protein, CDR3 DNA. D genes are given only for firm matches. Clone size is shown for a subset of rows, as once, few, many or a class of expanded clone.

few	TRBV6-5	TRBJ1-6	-	CASSYWSGVRSPLHF	TGTGCCAGCAGTTACTGGTCAGGGGTAAGATCACCCCTCCACTTT
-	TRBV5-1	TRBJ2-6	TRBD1	CASSLELGQGSGANVLTF	TGCGCCAGCAGCTTGGAACTGGGACAGGGCTCTGGGGCCAACGTCCTGACTTTC
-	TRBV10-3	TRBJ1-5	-	CAISPVEGGQPQHF	TGTGCCATCAGCCCCGTGGAGGGCGGTCAGCCCCAGCATTTT
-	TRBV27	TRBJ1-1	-	CASSLDGDSGDTEAFF	TGTGCCAGCAGTTTGGATGGCGACTCGGGGGACACTGAAGCTTTCTTT
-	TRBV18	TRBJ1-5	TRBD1	CASSLPGQSNQPQHF	TGTGCCAGCTCATTACCGGGACAGAGCAATCAGCCCCAGCATTTT
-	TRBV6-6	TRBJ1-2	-	CASRENYGYTF	TGTGCCAGCCGGGAGAACTATGGCTACACCTTC
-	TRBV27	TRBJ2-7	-	CASSPFGGASYEQYF	TGTGCCAGCAGCCCCTTTGGCGGCGCCTCCTACGAGCAGTACTTC
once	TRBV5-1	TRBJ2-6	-	CASRKQGSSGANVLTF	TGCGCCAGCAGGAAACAGGGAAGCTCTGGGGCCAACGTCCTGACTTTC
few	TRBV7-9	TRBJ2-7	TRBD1	CASSPPFRFGRGYEQYF	TGTGCCAGCAGCCCCCCATTCCGTTTCGGCAGGGGGTACGAGCAGTACTTC
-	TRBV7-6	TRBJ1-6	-	CASSLEAVDSPLHF	TGTGCCAGCAGCTTAGAGGCGGTTGATTCACCCCTCCACTTT
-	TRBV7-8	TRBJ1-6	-	CASSLGQAYNSPLHF	TGTGCCAGCAGCTTAGGACAGGCCTATAATTCACCCCTCCACTTT
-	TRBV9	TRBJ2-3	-	CASSVMLGDTDTQYF	TGTGCCAGCAGCGTCATGCTAGGAGACACAGATACGCAGTATTTT
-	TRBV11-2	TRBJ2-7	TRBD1	CASSLAGTEPYEQYF	TGTGCCAGCAGCCTCGCCGGGACAGAACCTTACGAGCAGTACTTC
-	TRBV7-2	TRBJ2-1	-	CASSLAQVSSYNEQFF	TGTGCCAGCAGCTTAGCGCAGGTGAGCTCCTACAATGAGCAGTTCTTC
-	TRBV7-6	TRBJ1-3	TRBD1	CASSLAQGAQGNTIYF	TGTGCCAGCAGCTTAGCGCAGGGGGCGCAGGGAAACACCATATATTTT
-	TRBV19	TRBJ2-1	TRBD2	CASSTGTSGRELYNEQFF	TGTGCCAGTAGTACCGGGACTAGCGGGAGGGAGCTCTACAATGAGCAGTTCTTC
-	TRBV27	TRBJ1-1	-	CASSFEGRRFNTEAFF	TGTGCCAGCAGTTTTGAAGGACGGAGGTTTAACACTGAAGCTTTCTTT
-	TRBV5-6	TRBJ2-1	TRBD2	CASSLTSGSIPSYNEQFF	TGTGCCAGCAGCTTGACTAGCGGGAGCATACCCTCCTACAATGAGCAGTTCTTC
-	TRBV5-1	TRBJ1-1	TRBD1	CASSSLRGQQAFF	TGCGCCAGCAGCTCGCTCAGGGGGCAACAAGCTTTCTTT
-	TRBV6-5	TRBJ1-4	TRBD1	CASSYQTGLPEKLFF	TGTGCCAGCAGTTACCAGACAGGGCTCCCTGAAAAACTGTTTTTT
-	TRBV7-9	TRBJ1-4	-	CASSAPGREKLFF	TGTGCCAGCAGCGCCCCAGGGCGAGAAAAACTGTTTTTT
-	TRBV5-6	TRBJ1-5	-	CASSLRGEALWQPQHF	TGTGCCAGCAGCCTCAGGGGAGAAGCCTTATGGCAGCCCCAGCATTTT
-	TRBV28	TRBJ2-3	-	CASSLSASGPDTQYF	TGTGCCAGCAGTTTATCCGCTTCAGGGCCAGATACGCAGTATTTT
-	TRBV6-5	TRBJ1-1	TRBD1	CASSYSGTGNTEAFF	TGTGCCAGCAGTTACTCCGGGACAGGGAACACTGAAGCTTTCTTT
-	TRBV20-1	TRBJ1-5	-	CSARQGEPQHF	TGCAGTGCTAGACAGGGTGAGCCCCAGCATTTT
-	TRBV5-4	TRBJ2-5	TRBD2	CASSRGGGGQETQYF	TGTGCCAGCAGCCGGGGGGGCGGGGGGCAAGAGACCCAGTACTTC
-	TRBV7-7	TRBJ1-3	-	CASSQGAGNTIYF	TGTGCTAGCAGCCAAGGAGCAGGAAACACCATATATTTT
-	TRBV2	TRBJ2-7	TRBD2	CASGTSGTYEQYF	TGTGCCAGCGGGACTAGCGGAACCTACGAGCAGTACTTC
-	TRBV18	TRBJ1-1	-	CASSPTGRDTEAFF	TGTGCCAGCTCACCAACAGGGCGGGACACTGAAGCTTTCTTT
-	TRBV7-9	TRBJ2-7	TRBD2	CASSPGTSGSSYEQYF	TGTGCCAGCAGCCCAGGGACTAGCGGGAGCTCCTACGAGCAGTACTTC
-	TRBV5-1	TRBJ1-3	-	CASSLGGQSGNTIYF	TGCGCCAGCAGCCTGGGGGGCCAATCTGGAAACACCATATATTTT
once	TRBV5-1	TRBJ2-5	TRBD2	CASRPATSGIVNLETQYF	TGCGCCAGCAGACCTGCGACTAGCGGGATTGTAAATTTGGAGACCCAGTACTTC
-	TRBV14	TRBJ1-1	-	CASSQDSGLNTEAFF	TGTGCCAGCAGCCAAGATTCCGGGTTGAACACTGAAGCTTTCTTT
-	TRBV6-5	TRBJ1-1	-	CASSVVRGTEAFF	TGTGCCAGCAGTGTGGTCCGAGGCACTGAAGCTTTCTTT
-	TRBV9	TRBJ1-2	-	CASRGRGDYGYTF	TGTGCCAGCCGGGGCAGGGGTGACTATGGCTACACCTTC
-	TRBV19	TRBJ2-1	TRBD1	CASSILGTGGTEQFF	TGTGCCAGTAGTATTTTAGGGACAGGGGGCACTGAGCAGTTCTTC
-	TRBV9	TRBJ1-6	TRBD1	CASSVGTDNSPLHF	TGTGCCAGCAGCGTTGGGACAGATAATTCACCCCTCCACTTT
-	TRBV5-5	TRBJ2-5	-	CASSFQSQETQYF	TGTGCCAGCAGCTTCCAGTCACAAGAGACCCAGTACTTC
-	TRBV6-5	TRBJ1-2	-	CASSPGGGPGVGYTF	TGTGCCAGCAGTCCGGGTGGGGGCCCCGGGGTCGGCTACACCTTC
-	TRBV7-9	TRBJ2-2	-	CASSPRRENTGELFF	TGTGCCAGCAGCCCCCGACGGGAGAACACCGGGGAGCTGTTTTTT
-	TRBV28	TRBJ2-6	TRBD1	CASTPPTGISGANGLTF	TGTGCCAGCACACCCCCGACAGGGATCTCTGGGGCCAACGGCCTGACTTTC
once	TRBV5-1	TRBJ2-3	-	CASSLGGGFSTDTQYF	TGCGCCAGCAGCTTGGGGGGGGGCTTCAGCACAGATACGCAGTATTTT